These 8 T cell receptor beta chains share one sample of origin, sequenced in a study of shared clonotypes between healthy human individuals. The method was immunoSEQ multiplex PCR; TCRdb's version includes in-frame clones alone and lacks a portion of them. The sample contains about 2,500,000 clones, more than 80% of which appear only once. The specimen sequenced was naive CD4+ T cells sorted from blood. Subset indicated: CD45RA+ positively selected. The receptors were gathered from a man between 18 and 35 years old in good health.

The V gene is TRBV29-1, the J gene TRBJ1-4, with TRBD1 identical over 8 bases. Germline assignment: CDR1 SQVTM and CDR2 ANQGSEA. There are 15 residues in the CDR3. V gave up 6 bases and J gave up 3 bases; unmatched junction bases: 9. CDR3 loop: CSVADRVMSNEKLFF. The DNA of the CDR3 is TGCAGCGTCGCGGACAGGGTGATGTCTAATGAAAAACTGTTTTTT.

This clone was observed once. The V and J genes are TRBV6-5 and TRBJ1-3; D might be TRBD1 (5 bases). Trimming pared 7 bases from V and 6 bases from J, leaving 16 bases between. The CDR3 has 14 residues. CDR1 MNHEY and CDR2 SVGAGI come from the germline V gene. The CDR3 reads CASKRGEMANTIYF. In DNA form, the CDR3 reads TGTGCCAGCAAACGGGGGGAAATGGCAAACACCATATATTTT.

The chain employs TRBV19 and TRBJ2-1; no clear D. Trimming stripped 2 bases from V and 5 bases from J, with 19 bases between. This CDR3 contains 17 residues. Looked up from germline, CDR1 is LNHDA and CDR2 is SQIVND (reference sequence). CDR3 in DNA: TGTGCCAGTAGTATATATTCGGCGTGGCGGCGAAACAATGAGCAGTTCTTC. Residues: CASSIYSAWRRNNEQFF.

The chain couples TRBV18 to TRBJ1-3; possibly TRBD1 for D (6 bases). Looked up from germline, CDR1 is KGHSH and CDR2 is LQKENI. V was pared by 2 bases and J by 3 bases, with 11 bases between. The CDR3 is 15 residues long. The CDR3 is CASSPVAGDGNTIYF. The CDR3, as DNA: TGTGCCAGCTCACCAGTCGCAGGGGATGGAAACACCATATATTTT.

The gene calls are TRBV7-9 and TRBJ1-5; TRBD1 agrees at 11 bases. The CDR3 sequence is 15 residues long. The germline CDR1 and CDR2 sequences are SEHNR and FQNEAQ (reference sequence). J lost 4 bases, V lost 4 bases, and 3 bases had no gene match. In DNA form, the CDR3 reads TGTGCCAGCAGCTACGGGACAGGGGGGAATCAGCCCCAGCATTTT. It is translated as CASSYGTGGNQPQHF.

The chain couples TRBV27 to TRBJ2-6; perhaps TRBD2 as D (7 bases). There are 17 residues in the CDR3. Germline loops: CDR1 MNHEY, CDR2 SMNVEV (reference sequence). V dropped 4 bases and J dropped 2 bases, with 15 bases sitting between them. CDR3 protein: CASSSLLGGAGANVLTF. CDR3 coding DNA: TGTGCCAGCAGTTCCCTTTTAGGGGGGGCTGGGGCCAACGTCCTGACTTTC.

This clone was counted a few times. This chain's CDR3 is CAWRTSGNSPLHF. CDR3 nucleotide sequence: TGTGCCTGGAGGACCTCAGGGAATTCACCCCTCCACTTT. The rearrangement uses TRBV30 and TRBJ1-6; tentative D call: TRBD1 (5 bases). CDR3 length: 13 amino acids. Trimming pared 3 bases from V and 7 bases from J, leaving 10 bases between. CDR1 and CDR2 (germline): GTSNPN, SVGIG (reference sequence).

The genes are TRBV30 and TRBJ2-2; D unclear. The germline gives CDR1 GTSNPN, CDR2 SVGIG (reference sequence). Trimming removed 2 bases from V and 8 bases from J, with 12 bases in between. The CDR3 spans 13 residues. CDR3 region: CAWSFSTRGELFF. The DNA for the CDR3 is TGTGCCTGGAGTTTTTCCACGAGGGGGGAGCTGTTTTTT.